This note documents a single TCR beta chain sequence. Original processing methods: Estimation of nucleated cell counts was performed using reference gene primer amplification. Clones were sequenced by immunoSEQ multiplex PCR, and TCRdb holds only the in-frame ones, with some missing. For V, J and clone size, that table is used; D and trimming come from the DNA. The sample records about 150,000 clones, around 89% being singletons. The data derive from a study of blood T cell repertoires in COVID-19. Study as a whole: Nucleic acid was either cDNA or gDNA, and it came from T cells, B-cell-depleted T cells, or PBMCs.

Germline V CDR1 and CDR2: SGHRS, YFSETQ. The CDR3 has 14 residues. V lost 4 bases to trimming and J lost 4 bases; unmatched junction nucleotides: 6. The clonotype originates from a man aged 18 to 30 with COVID-19, enrolled during active disease. The gene calls are TRBV5-1 and TRBJ2-5; 8 nucleotides match TRBD1. The sequenced sample was peripheral blood. This CDR3 reads CASSPRTGPETQYF. Written as DNA, the CDR3 is TGCGCCAGCAGCCCTCGGACAGGGCCAGAGACCCAGTACTTC. The complete variable domain, with remaining parts taken from reference TRBV5-1 and TRBJ2-5, reads KAGVTQTPRYLIKTRGQQVTLSCSPISGHRSVSWYQQTPGQGLQFLFEYFSETQRNKGNFPGRFSGRQFSNSRSEMNVSTLELGDSALYLCASSPRTGPETQYFGPGTRLLVL.